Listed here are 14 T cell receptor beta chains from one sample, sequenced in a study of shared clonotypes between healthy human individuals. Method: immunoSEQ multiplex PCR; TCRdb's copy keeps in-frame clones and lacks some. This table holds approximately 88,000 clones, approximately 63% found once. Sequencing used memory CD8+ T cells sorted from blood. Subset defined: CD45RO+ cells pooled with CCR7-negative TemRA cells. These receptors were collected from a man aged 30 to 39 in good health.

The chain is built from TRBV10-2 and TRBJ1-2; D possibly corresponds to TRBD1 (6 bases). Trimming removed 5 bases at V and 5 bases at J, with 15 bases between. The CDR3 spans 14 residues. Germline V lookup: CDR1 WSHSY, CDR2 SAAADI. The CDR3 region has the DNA TGCGCCAGCAGTTCAGGTTCCCAGGGGTATGGCTACACCTTC. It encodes CASSSGSQGYGYTF.

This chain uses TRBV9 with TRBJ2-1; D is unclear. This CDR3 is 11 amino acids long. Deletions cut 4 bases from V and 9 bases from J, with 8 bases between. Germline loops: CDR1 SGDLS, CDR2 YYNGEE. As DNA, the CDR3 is TGTGCCAGCAGCTTTGGGGTTGAGCAGTTCTTC. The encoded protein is CASSFGVEQFF.

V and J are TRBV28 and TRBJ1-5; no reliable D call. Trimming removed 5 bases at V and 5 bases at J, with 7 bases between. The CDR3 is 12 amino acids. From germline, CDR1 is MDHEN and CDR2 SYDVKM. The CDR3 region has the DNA TGTGCCAGCAGTCTGTCGCATCAGCCCCAGCATTTT. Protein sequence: CASSLSHQPQHF.

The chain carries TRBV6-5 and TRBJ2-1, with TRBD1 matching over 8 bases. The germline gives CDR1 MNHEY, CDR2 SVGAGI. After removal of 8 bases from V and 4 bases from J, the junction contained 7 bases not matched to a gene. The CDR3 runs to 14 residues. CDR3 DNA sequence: TGTGCCAGCGATTCCGGACAGGGTTACAATGAGCAGTTCTTC. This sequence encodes CASDSGQGYNEQFF.

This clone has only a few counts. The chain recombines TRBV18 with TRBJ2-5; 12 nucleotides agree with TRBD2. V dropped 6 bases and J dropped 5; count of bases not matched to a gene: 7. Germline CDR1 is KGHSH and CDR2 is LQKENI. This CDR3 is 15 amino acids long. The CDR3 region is CASSPSGRAGETQYF. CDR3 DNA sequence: TGTGCCAGCTCGCCTAGCGGGAGGGCCGGTGAGACCCAGTACTTC. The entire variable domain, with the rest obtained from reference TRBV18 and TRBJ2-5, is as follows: NAGVMQNPRHLVRRRGQEARLRCSPMKGHSHVYWYRQLPEEGLKFMVYLQKENIIDESGMPKERFSAEFPKEGPSILRIQQVVRGDSAAYFCASSPSGRAGETQYFGPGTRLLVL.

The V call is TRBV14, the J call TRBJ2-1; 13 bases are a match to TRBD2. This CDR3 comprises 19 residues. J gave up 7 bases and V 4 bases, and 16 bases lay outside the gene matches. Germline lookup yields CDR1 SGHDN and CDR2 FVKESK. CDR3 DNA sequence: TGTGCCAGCAGCCTTCAAGGACTAGCGGGAGACGTTAAGCGGAATGAGCAGTTCTTC. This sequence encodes CASSLQGLAGDVKRNEQFF.

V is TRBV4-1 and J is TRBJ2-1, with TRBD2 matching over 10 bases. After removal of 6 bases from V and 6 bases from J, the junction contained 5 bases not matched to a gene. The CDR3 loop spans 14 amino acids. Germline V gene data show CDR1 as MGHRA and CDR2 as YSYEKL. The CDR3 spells CASRILAGANEQFF. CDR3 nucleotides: TGCGCCAGCAGAATCCTAGCGGGAGCCAATGAGCAGTTCTTC.

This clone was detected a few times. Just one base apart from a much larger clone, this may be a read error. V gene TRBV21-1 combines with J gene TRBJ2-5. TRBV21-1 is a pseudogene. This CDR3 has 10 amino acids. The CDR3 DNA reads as TGTGCCAGCAGCCAAGAGACCCAGTACTTC. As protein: CASSQETQYF.

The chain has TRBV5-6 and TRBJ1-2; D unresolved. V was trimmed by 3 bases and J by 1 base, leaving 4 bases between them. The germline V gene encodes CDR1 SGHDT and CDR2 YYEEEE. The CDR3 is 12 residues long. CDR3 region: CASSSSNYGYTF. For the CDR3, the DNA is TGTGCCAGCAGCTCTAGTAACTATGGCTACACCTTC.

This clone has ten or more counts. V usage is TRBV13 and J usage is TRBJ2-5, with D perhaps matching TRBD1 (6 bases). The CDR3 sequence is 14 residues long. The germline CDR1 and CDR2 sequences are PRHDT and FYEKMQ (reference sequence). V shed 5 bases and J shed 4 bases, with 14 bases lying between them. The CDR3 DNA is TGTGCCAGCAGCAAGATACACAGGGTAGAGACCCAGTACTTC. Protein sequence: CASSKIHRVETQYF. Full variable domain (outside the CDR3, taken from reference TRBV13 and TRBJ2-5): AAGVIQSPRHLIKEKRETATLKCYPIPRHDTVYWYQQGPGQDPQFLISFYEKMQSDKGSIPDRFSAQQFSDYHSELNMSSLELGDSALYFCASSKIHRVETQYFGPGTRLLVL.

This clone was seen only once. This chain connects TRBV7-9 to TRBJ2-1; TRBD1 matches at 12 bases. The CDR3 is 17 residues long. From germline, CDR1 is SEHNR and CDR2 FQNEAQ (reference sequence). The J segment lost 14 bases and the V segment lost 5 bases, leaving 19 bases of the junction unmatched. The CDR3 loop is CASSHPPGTGGAGKKFF. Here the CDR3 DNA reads TGTGCCAGCAGCCACCCTCCCGGGACAGGGGGCGCGGGAAAGAAGTTCTTC.

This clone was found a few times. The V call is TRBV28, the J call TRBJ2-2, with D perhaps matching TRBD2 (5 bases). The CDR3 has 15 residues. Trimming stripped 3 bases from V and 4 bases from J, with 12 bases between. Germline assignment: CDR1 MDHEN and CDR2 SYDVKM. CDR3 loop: CASSFLRRATGELFF. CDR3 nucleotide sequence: TGTGCCAGCAGTTTTCTGCGGCGGGCCACCGGGGAGCTGTTTTTT. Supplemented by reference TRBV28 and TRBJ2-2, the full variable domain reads DVKVTQSSRYLVKRTGEKVFLECVQDMDHENMFWYRQDPGLGLRLIYFSYDVKMKEKGDIPEGYSVSREKKERFSLILESASTNQTSMYLCASSFLRRATGELFFGEGSRLTVL.

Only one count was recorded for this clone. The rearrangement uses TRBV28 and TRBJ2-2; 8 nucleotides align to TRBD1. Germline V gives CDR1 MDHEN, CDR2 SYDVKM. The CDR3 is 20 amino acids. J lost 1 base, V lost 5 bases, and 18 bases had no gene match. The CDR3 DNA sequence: TGTGCCAGCAGTCCCTTTTGGACAGGGTCTGGGAGGTTGAACACCGGGGAGCTGTTTTTT. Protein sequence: CASSPFWTGSGRLNTGELFF. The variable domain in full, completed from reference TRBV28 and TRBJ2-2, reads DVKVTQSSRYLVKRTGEKVFLECVQDMDHENMFWYRQDPGLGLRLIYFSYDVKMKEKGDIPEGYSVSREKKERFSLILESASTNQTSMYLCASSPFWTGSGRLNTGELFFGEGSRLTVL.

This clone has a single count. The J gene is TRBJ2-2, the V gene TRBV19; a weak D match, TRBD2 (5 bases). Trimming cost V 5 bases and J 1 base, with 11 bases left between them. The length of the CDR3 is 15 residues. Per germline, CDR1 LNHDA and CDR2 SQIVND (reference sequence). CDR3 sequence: CASSDNSVNTGELFF. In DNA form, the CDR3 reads TGTGCCAGTAGTGACAATAGCGTGAACACCGGGGAGCTGTTTTTT.